What follows are 17 T cell receptor beta chains derived from one specimen sequenced in a study of a mutant IDH1 vaccine in newly diagnosed glioma. Clones were sequenced by immunoSEQ multiplex PCR, and TCRdb holds only the in-frame ones, with some missing. The table lists roughly 51,000 clones, about 81% of them singletons. Their antigens remain unidentified. Indicated time point: week 23, last vaccination. It was 300 ug of mutant IDH1 20-mer peptide that made up each vaccine dose, given with topical imiquimod. The sequences come from PBMCs, collected from a glioma patient whose treatment included an IDH1 peptide vaccine. These receptor sequences come from a woman between 40 and 50 years old with glioma. Some clones in this sample may be carry-over from other donors' samples.

V gene TRBV7-2 combines with J gene TRBJ2-7; possible D gene TRBD1, 6 bases. The germline V gene encodes CDR1 SGHTA and CDR2 FQGNSA. The CDR3 spans 13 residues. Trimming removed 5 bases at V and 7 bases at J, with 15 bases between. The CDR3 is CASSDPQGHEQYF. Written as DNA, the CDR3 is TGTGCCAGCAGCGACCCCCAGGGGCATGAGCAGTACTTC. Drawing the rest from reference TRBV7-2 and TRBJ2-7, the complete variable domain is GAGVSQSPSNKVTEKGKDVELRCDPISGHTALYWYRQSLGQGLEFLIYFQGNSAPDKSGLPSDRFSAERTGGSVSTLTIQRTQQEDSAVYLCASSDPQGHEQYFGPGTRLTVT.

The chain joins TRBV10-3 to TRBJ1-1, with 9 nucleotides matching TRBD1. The V gene end was trimmed by 7 bases and the J gene end by 4 bases; junction bases not matched to a gene: 7. Per germline, CDR1 ENHRY and CDR2 SYGVKD. This CDR3 region has 14 residues. The CDR3 DNA reads as TGTGCCATCACCTTGGGACAGGGTAGCACTGAAGCTTTCTTT. This encodes CAITLGQGSTEAFF.

V and J are TRBV29-1 and TRBJ2-3; the D gene could be TRBD1 or TRBD2 (5 bases each). Germline CDR1 reads SQVTM; CDR2 reads ANQGSEA. The CDR3 runs 12 residues. V was trimmed by 6 bases and J by 1 base, leaving 8 bases between them. CDR3 DNA sequence: TGCAGCGTGGGGGACGGCACAGATACGCAGTATTTT. Translated, it gives CSVGDGTDTQYF.

The chain couples TRBV5-1 to TRBJ2-7; D is unclear. Germline lookup yields CDR1 SGHRS and CDR2 YFSETQ. The length of the CDR3 is 14 residues. V was cut by 1 base and J by 2 bases, with 10 bases left in between. The CDR3 sequence: CASSLTENTYEQYF. The DNA of the CDR3 is TGCGCCAGCAGCTTGACAGAGAATACCTACGAGCAGTACTTC.

The rearrangement joins TRBV4-1 to TRBJ1-3; tentative D call: TRBD1 (6 bases). V lost 1 base and J 4 bases, leaving 11 bases between the germline ends. CDR1 is MGHRA and CDR2 is YSYEKL in the germline V gene. The CDR3 has 15 residues. The CDR3 DNA reads as TGCGCCAGCAGCCAAGGGCAGGGGTTAGGAAACACCATATATTTT. Amino acids: CASSQGQGLGNTIYF.

The genes are TRBV10-3 and TRBJ1-1, with D unclear. The CDR3 sequence is 14 residues long. V was clipped by 2 bases and J by 1 base, with 8 bases between them. The V gene's germline CDR1 is ENHRY and CDR2 SYGVKD. The CDR3 coding sequence is TGTGCCATCAGTGAGAAGGCTCAGAACACTGAAGCTTTCTTT. It specifies CAISEKAQNTEAFF.

This clone was recorded only once. This chain joins TRBV2 and TRBJ2-7; 11 bases are a match to TRBD2. J gave up 7 bases and V 6 bases, and 8 bases lay outside the gene matches. Germline-derived CDR1 and CDR2 are SNHLY and FYNNEI. The CDR3 has 14 amino acids. CDR3 sequence reads: CASSNSGGAVEQYF. CDR3 DNA sequence: TGTGCCAGCAGCAATAGCGGGGGGGCGGTAGAGCAGTACTTC.

The V call is TRBV6-6, the J call TRBJ2-7; 9 bases agree with TRBD1. Germline values: CDR1 MNHNY, CDR2 SVGAGI (reference sequence). The junction had 11 bases not matched to a gene; V was cut back by 5 bases and J by 6 bases. The CDR3 runs to 15 residues. CDR3 nucleotide sequence: TGTGCCAGCAGTCTTACGGGACAGGGAGGGCGCGAGCAGTACTTC. This translates into CASSLTGQGGREQYF.

The rearrangement uses TRBV15 and TRBJ1-5; unclear D gene. This CDR3 spans 14 amino acids. Germline V lookup: CDR1 LNHNV, CDR2 YYDKDF (reference sequence). Trimming took 2 bases from V and 3 from J, leaving 8 bases between them. CDR3 sequence: CATSRQISNQPQHF. The CDR3 DNA is TGTGCCACCAGCAGACAGATCTCCAATCAGCCCCAGCATTTT.

This clone was seen only once. The chain joins TRBV29-1 to TRBJ2-1; possible D gene TRBD2, 6 bases. The CDR3 contains 14 residues. V dropped 6 bases and J dropped 0 bases, with 12 bases sitting between them. Germline V gives CDR1 SQVTM, CDR2 ANQGSEA. CDR3 coding DNA: TGCAGCGTCGATAGCGGTAGCTCCTACAATGAGCAGTTCTTC. It translates to CSVDSGSSYNEQFF.

The rearrangement links TRBV19 to TRBJ1-5; D not certain. Germline CDR1 LNHDA, CDR2 SQIVND (reference sequence). The V end was cut by 4 bases, the J end by 5 bases, with 15 bases between. This CDR3 spans 15 amino acids. The CDR3: CASSTLSPADQPQHF. The CDR3 bases are TGTGCCAGTAGTACCCTCTCACCGGCCGATCAGCCCCAGCATTTT.

V and J are TRBV7-3 and TRBJ1-6; 10 bases are a match to TRBD1. The CDR3 sequence is 15 residues long. The V segment lost 2 bases and the J segment 8 bases; nucleotides outside the gene matches: 3. The germline CDR1 and CDR2 sequences are SGHTA and FQGTGA. CDR3 residues: CASSLGGTGDSPLHF. Here the CDR3 DNA reads TGTGCCAGCAGCTTAGGGGGGACAGGGGATTCACCCCTCCACTTT.

Of note for this clone: The junction departs from the called germline gene at one end, perhaps through a read error. The chain combines TRBV7-7 with TRBJ2-2; 10 nucleotides align to TRBD1. CDR1 and CDR2 from the germline V gene are SSHAT and FNYEAQ (reference sequence). This CDR3 is 17 amino acids long. The CDR3 spells CASSAYSGQGRAGELFF. In nucleotides, the CDR3 is TGTGCTAGCAGCGCCTATTCGGGACAGGGGAGGGCCGGGGAGCTGTTTTTT.

In nucleotides, the CDR3 is TGCAGCGTTGCACTATACAATGAGCAGTTCTTC. Encoded protein: CSVALYNEQFF. This chain uses TRBV29-1 with TRBJ2-1; D ambiguous. Germline CDR1 SQVTM, CDR2 ANQGSEA. V lost 4 bases and J 4 bases, leaving 5 bases between the germline ends. The CDR3 spans 11 residues.

The chain combines TRBV14 with TRBJ2-7; tentatively, D is TRBD1 (6 bases). Deletions cut 3 bases from V and 2 bases from J, with 11 bases between. The CDR3 is made up of 14 amino acids. Germline CDR1 reads SGHDN; CDR2 reads FVKESK. Here the CDR3 DNA reads TGTGCCAGCAGCCACAGGGGTATGACCTACGAGCAGTACTTC. Protein: CASSHRGMTYEQYF.

The V and J genes are TRBV12-5 and TRBJ2-5; 7 bases are a match to TRBD1. With 1 base clipped from V and 2 bases from J, the junction kept 7 bases outside the gene matches. The CDR3 consists of 16 residues. From germline, CDR1 is LGHNT and CDR2 FRNRAP. The CDR3 protein is CASGLARQGTQETQYF. CDR3 DNA: TGTGCTAGTGGTTTGGCCCGACAGGGAACTCAAGAGACCCAGTACTTC.

The rearrangement uses TRBV5-6 and TRBJ2-3; D call uncertain. The CDR3 runs to 15 residues. Looked up from germline, CDR1 is SGHDT and CDR2 is YYEEEE. V lost 0 bases to trimming and J lost 6 bases, with 14 bases between them. For the CDR3, the DNA is TGTGCCAGCAGCTTGGCCTGGCTTGGGCAGGATACGCAGTATTTT. This translates into CASSLAWLGQDTQYF.